The clone carrying this T cell receptor (beta chain) was seen more than once but under ten times. Its antigen remains unknown. The record originates from a study of liver allograft versus peripheral blood T cells. Study in general: Within transplanted livers, the T cell receptor repertoires were examined and compared against the repertoires present in the peripheral blood of liver transplant recipients. Findings and limits, study-wide: Peripheral blood reportedly held T cell receptor repertoires that differed from those inside liver allografts.

TCRdb independently ran MiXCR on the reads; one entry per CDR3 protein. The table lists about 14,000 distinct CDR3 sequences, approximately 22% of them singletons. This sequence originates from a human patient who had a liver transplant. Some of the T cells might come from the graft donor.

The CDR3 region is CASSYELTDTQYF. In nucleotides, the CDR3 is TGTGCCAGCAGCTATGAACTCACAGATACGCAGTATTTT. This sequence joins TRBV5-6 and TRBJ2-3, with D hard to call. V dropped 3 bases and J dropped 2 bases, with 7 bases sitting between them. This CDR3 is built from 13 residues. CDR1 is SGHDT, CDR2 YYEEEE, per germline.